This T cell receptor (beta chain) was recovered during a study of blood T cell repertoires in COVID-19. Study in general: Samples taken during acute and convalescent COVID-19 were collected in the United States, Italy and Spain. Nucleic acid was either cDNA or gDNA, and it came from T cells, B-cell-depleted T cells, or PBMCs.

In the source study's methods: How many nucleated cells were present was estimated from reference gene primer amplification. The repertoire was sequenced with immunoSEQ multiplex PCR; TCRdb's copy has only in-frame clones and lacks some. The D gene and trimming were derived from the DNA, and the V and J assignments and clone size from that table. The table lists under 150,000 clones, approximately 80% of them singletons. V lost 0 bases to trimming and J lost 9 bases, with 15 bases between them. Germline assignment: CDR1 LGHNA and CDR2 YSLEER. This CDR3 contains 15 residues. Sequencing used peripheral blood. This chain links TRBV4-3 with TRBJ1-5; no firm D call. The sequence was collected from a woman aged 80 or over with acute or convalescent COVID-19. In nucleotides, the CDR3 is TGCGCCAGCAGCCAAGAAGCGGACCAGACCCGGCCCCAGCATTTT. Encoded protein: CASSQEADQTRPQHF.